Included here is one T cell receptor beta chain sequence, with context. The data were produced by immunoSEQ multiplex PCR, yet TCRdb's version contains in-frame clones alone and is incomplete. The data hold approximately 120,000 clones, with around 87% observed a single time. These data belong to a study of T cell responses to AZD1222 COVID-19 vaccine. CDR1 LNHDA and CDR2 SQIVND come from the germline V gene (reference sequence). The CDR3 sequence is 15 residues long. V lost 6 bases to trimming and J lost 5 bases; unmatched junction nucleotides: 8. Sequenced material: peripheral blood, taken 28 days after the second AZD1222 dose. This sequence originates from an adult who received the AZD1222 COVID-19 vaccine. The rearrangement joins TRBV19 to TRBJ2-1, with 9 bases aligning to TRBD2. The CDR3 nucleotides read TGTGCCAGTAGCATAAGACTAGCGGCTCACAATGAGCAGTTCTTC. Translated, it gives CASSIRLAAHNEQFF.